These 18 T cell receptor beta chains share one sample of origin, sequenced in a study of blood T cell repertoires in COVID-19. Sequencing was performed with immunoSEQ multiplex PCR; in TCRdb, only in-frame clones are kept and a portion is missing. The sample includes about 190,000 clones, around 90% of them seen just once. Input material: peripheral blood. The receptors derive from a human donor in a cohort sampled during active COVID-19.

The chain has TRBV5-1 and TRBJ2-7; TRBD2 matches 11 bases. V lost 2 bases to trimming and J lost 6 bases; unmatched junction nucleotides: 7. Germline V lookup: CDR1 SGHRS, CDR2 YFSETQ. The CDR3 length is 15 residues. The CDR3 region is CASSLLAGAPPEQYF. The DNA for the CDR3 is TGCGCCAGCAGCTTACTAGCGGGGGCCCCTCCCGAGCAGTACTTC. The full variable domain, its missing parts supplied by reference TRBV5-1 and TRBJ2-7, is KAGVTQTPRYLIKTRGQQVTLSCSPISGHRSVSWYQQTPGQGLQFLFEYFSETQRNKGNFPGRFSGRQFSNSRSEMNVSTLELGDSALYLCASSLLAGAPPEQYFGPGTRLTVT.

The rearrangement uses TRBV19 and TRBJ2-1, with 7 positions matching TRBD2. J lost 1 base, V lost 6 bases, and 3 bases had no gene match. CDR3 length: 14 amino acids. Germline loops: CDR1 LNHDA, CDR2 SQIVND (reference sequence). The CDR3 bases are TGTGCCAGTAGACACGGGGGGTCCTACAATGAGCAGTTCTTC. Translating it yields CASRHGGSYNEQFF.

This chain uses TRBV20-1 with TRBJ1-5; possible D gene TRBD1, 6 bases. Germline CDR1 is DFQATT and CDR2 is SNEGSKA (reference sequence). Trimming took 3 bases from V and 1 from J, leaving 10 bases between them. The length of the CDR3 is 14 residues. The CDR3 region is CSASKQGSNQPQHF. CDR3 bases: TGCAGTGCTAGTAAACAGGGCAGCAATCAGCCCCAGCATTTT.

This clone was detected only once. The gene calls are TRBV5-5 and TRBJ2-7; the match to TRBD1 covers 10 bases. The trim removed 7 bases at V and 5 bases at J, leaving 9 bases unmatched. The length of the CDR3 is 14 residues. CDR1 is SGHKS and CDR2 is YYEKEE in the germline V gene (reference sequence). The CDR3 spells CASVGGQGFHEQYF. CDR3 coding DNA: TGTGCCAGCGTGGGGGGACAGGGGTTCCACGAGCAGTACTTC. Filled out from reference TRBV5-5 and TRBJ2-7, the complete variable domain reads DAGVTQSPTHLIKTRGQQVTLRCSPISGHKSVSWYQQVLGQGPQFIFQYYEKEERGRGNFPDRFSARQFPNYSSELNVNALLLGDSALYLCASVGGQGFHEQYFGPGTRLTVT.

CDR3 in DNA: TGTGCCAGCAGCTTAAGCGGGAGGGAGAACACCGGGGAGCTGTTTTTT. Residues: CASSLSGRENTGELFF. The chain employs TRBV11-2 and TRBJ2-2, with 10 bases identical to TRBD2. The CDR3 extends over 16 amino acids. The ends lost 2 bases at V and 1 base at J; junction bases unmatched: 1. In germline, CDR1 is SGHAT, CDR2 FQNNGV.

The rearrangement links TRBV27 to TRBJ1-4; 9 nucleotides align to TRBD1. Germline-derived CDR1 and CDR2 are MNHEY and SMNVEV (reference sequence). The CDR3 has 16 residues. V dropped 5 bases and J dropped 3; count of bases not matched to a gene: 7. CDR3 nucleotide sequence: TGTGCCAGCAGTACCGGGACAGGGAGACCTAATGAAAAACTGTTTTTT. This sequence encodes CASSTGTGRPNEKLFF.

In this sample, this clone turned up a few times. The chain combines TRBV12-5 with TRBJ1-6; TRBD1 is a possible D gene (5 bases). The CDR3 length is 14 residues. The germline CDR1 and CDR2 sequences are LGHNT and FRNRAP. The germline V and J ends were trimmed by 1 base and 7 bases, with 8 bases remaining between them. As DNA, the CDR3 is TGTGCTAGTGGTTTGGACAGGACCAATTCACCCCTCCACTTT. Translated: CASGLDRTNSPLHF.

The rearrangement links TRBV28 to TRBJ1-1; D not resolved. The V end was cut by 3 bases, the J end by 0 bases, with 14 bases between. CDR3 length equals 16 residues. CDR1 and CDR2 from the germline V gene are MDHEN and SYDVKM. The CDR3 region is CASSFGGRLMNTEAFF. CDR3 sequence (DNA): TGTGCCAGCAGTTTCGGAGGGCGGCTCATGAACACTGAAGCTTTCTTT. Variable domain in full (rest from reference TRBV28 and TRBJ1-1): DVKVTQSSRYLVKRTGEKVFLECVQDMDHENMFWYRQDPGLGLRLIYFSYDVKMKEKGDIPEGYSVSREKKERFSLILESASTNQTSMYLCASSFGGRLMNTEAFFGQGTRLTVV.

CDR3 DNA: TGTGCCACCCAACAGGGTCCTAGCACAGATACGCAGTATTTT. This translates into CATQQGPSTDTQYF. This chain uses TRBV2 with TRBJ2-3; D is perhaps TRBD1 (6 bases). This CDR3 has 14 amino acids. V dropped 10 bases and J dropped 0 bases, with 14 bases sitting between them. Germline V lookup: CDR1 SNHLY, CDR2 FYNNEI.

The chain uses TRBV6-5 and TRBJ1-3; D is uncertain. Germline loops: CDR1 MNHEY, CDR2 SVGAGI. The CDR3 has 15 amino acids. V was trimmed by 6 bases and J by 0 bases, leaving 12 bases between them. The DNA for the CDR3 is TGTGCCAGCAGCGAGGAGCTTCTCTCTGGAAACACCATATATTTT. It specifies CASSEELLSGNTIYF.

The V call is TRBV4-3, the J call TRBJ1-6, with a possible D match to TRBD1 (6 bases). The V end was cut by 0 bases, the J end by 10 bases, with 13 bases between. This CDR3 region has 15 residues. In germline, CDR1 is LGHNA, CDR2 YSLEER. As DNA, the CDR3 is TGCGCCAGCAGCCAAGATGAGGGGGTGGGATCACCCCTCCACTTT. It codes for CASSQDEGVGSPLHF.

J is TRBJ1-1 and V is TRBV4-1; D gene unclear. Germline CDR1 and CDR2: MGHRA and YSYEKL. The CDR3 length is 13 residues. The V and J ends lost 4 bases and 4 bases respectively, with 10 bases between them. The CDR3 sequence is CASSRGRTTEAFF. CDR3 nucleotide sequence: TGCGCCAGCAGCCGTGGGCGCACCACTGAAGCTTTCTTT.

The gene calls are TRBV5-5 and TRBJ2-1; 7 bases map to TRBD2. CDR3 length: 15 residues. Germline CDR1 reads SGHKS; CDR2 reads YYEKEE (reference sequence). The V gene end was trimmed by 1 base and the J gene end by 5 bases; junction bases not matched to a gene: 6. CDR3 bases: TGTGCCAGCAGCTTGAGCCGCGGGGGAAACAATGAGCAGTTCTTC. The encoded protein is CASSLSRGGNNEQFF. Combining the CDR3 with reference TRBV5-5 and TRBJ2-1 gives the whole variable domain DAGVTQSPTHLIKTRGQQVTLRCSPISGHKSVSWYQQVLGQGPQFIFQYYEKEERGRGNFPDRFSARQFPNYSSELNVNALLLGDSALYLCASSLSRGGNNEQFFGPGTRLTVL.

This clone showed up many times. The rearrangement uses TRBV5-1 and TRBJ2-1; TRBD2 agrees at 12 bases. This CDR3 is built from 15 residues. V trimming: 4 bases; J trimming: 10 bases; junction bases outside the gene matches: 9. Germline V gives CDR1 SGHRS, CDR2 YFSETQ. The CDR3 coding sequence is TGCGCCAGCAGCACTACACCGGGGACTAGCGGGGAGCAGTTCTTC. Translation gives CASSTTPGTSGEQFF. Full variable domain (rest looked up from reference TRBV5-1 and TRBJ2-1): KAGVTQTPRYLIKTRGQQVTLSCSPISGHRSVSWYQQTPGQGLQFLFEYFSETQRNKGNFPGRFSGRQFSNSRSEMNVSTLELGDSALYLCASSTTPGTSGEQFFGPGTRLTVL.

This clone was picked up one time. The CDR3 region has the DNA TGTGCCAGCAGCTCAACTGGGGCCAACGTCCTGACTTTC. Its translation is CASSSTGANVLTF. The V gene is TRBV5-4, the J gene TRBJ2-6; D not certain. The V and J ends lost 3 bases and 2 bases respectively, with 3 bases between them. The CDR3 totals 13 residues. Germline values: CDR1 SGHNT, CDR2 YYREEE (reference sequence).

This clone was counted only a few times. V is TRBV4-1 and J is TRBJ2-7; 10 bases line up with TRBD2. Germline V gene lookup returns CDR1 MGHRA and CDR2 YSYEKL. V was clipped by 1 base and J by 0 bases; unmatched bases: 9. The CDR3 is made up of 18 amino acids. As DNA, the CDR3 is TGCGCCAGCAGCCAAGTTAGCGGGGGGCCTAGGAGCTCCTACGAGCAGTACTTC. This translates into CASSQVSGGPRSSYEQYF.

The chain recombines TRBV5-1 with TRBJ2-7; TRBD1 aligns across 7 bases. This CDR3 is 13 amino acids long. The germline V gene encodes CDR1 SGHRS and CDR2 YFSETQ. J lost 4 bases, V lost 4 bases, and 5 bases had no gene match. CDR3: CASSAPGQYEQYF. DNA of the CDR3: TGCGCCAGCAGCGCCCCGGGACAGTACGAGCAGTACTTC.

The CDR3 DNA reads as TGTGCCAGCAGCCGCCCTACAGGGAGGGGGAATGAGCAGTTCTTC. As protein: CASSRPTGRGNEQFF. This rearrangement joins TRBV7-2 to TRBJ2-1, with D possibly being TRBD2 (7 bases). There are 15 residues in the CDR3. Germline values: CDR1 SGHTA, CDR2 FQGNSA. V lost 5 bases to trimming and J lost 7 bases, with 18 bases between them.